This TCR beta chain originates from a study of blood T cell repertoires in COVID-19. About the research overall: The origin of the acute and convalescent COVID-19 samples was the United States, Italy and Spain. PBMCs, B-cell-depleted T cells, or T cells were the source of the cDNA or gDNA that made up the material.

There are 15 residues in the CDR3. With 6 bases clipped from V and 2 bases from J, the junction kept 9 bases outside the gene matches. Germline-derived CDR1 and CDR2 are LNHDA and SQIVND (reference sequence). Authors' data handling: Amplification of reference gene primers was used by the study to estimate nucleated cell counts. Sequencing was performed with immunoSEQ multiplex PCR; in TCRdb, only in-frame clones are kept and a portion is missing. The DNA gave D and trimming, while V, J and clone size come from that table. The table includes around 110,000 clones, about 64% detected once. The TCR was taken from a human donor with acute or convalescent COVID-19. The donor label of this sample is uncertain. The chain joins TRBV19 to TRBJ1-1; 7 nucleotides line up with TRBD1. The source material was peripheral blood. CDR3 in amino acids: CASRVWDSDNTEAFF. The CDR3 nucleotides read TGTGCCAGTAGAGTCTGGGACAGCGACAACACTGAAGCTTTCTTT. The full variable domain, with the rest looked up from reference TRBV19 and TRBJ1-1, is DGGITQSPKYLFRKEGQNVTLSCEQNLNHDAMYWYRQDPGQGLRLIYYSQIVNDFQKGDIAEGYSVSREKKESFPLTVTSAQKNPTAFYLCASRVWDSDNTEAFFGQGTRLTVV.